One sample yielded the 29 T cell receptor beta chains listed below, sequenced in a study of cytomegalovirus exposure and HLA in healthy donors (dated by TCRdb to the late 2010s). The library relied on the immunoSEQ multiplex PCR assay. A mixture of 60 forward primers for TCR Vbeta segments and 13 reverse primers for TCR Jbeta segments was used in the multiplex PCR. Sourced from immuneACCESS, this table was stored by TCRdb with only in-frame sequences that have V and J called. A share of the clones is absent; for the studies checked, an unresolved V gene accounts for under half, and the remainder has no known explanation. A total of roughly 90,000 clones appear in this sample, roughly four fifths of them only once. 3% to 3.5% of the sample belongs to the ten largest clones. The specimen sequenced was PBMCs. The origin of the receptors is a young man in good health and CMV-seropositive.

CDR3: CAIRPGQGVLNSPLHF. The CDR3 DNA sequence: TGTGCCATCAGACCGGGACAGGGGGTTTTAAATTCACCCCTCCACTTT. The V and J genes are TRBV10-3 and TRBJ1-6; TRBD1 aligns across 11 bases. The CDR3 is made up of 16 amino acids. Germline-derived CDR1 and CDR2 are ENHRY and SYGVKD. V dropped 6 bases and J dropped 7; count of bases not matched to a gene: 8.

This clone was found a few times. The chain joins TRBV13 to TRBJ1-4; no definite D call. The germline V gene encodes CDR1 PRHDT and CDR2 FYEKMQ (reference sequence). Trimming shortened V by 7 bases and J by 3 bases, and 15 bases separated the two germline ends. This CDR3 comprises 15 residues. As DNA, the CDR3 is TGTGCCAGCAAGGCCCGTTCGGCGGCTAATGAAAAACTGTTTTTT. Amino acids: CASKARSAANEKLFF.

This clone was detected once. This CDR3 reads CASSLAAGVSYEQYF. The CDR3 DNA follows: TGTGCCAGCAGCTTAGCCGCAGGGGTAAGCTACGAGCAGTACTTC. The chain has TRBV7-2 and TRBJ2-7; D perhaps matches TRBD1 (6 bases). The CDR3 length is 15 residues. Germline V CDR1 and CDR2: SGHTA, FQGNSA. Trimming stripped 0 bases from V and 3 bases from J, with 12 bases between.

The chain is built from TRBV28 and TRBJ2-4; 7 positions match TRBD1. Germline loops: CDR1 MDHEN, CDR2 SYDVKM. Trimming at V came to 6 bases and at J to 4 bases, leaving 12 bases not matched to a gene. CDR3 length equals 16 residues. CDR3 nucleotide sequence: TGTGCCAGCAGCCCCGGACAGGCGACTAAAAAAAACATTCAGTACTTC. It is translated as CASSPGQATKKNIQYF.

The chain joins TRBV2 to TRBJ2-1; 10 bases are a match to TRBD2. CDR1 is SNHLY, CDR2 FYNNEI, per germline. The CDR3 is made up of 15 amino acids. The trim removed 4 bases at V and 7 bases at J, leaving 7 bases unmatched. CDR3 sequence: CASSGLLAGQNEQFF. The CDR3 DNA sequence: TGTGCCAGCAGTGGGCTACTAGCGGGACAAAATGAGCAGTTCTTC.

This clone was observed a handful of times. The chain joins TRBV18 to TRBJ1-2; weak D call: TRBD1 (5 bases). Trimming left V 3 bases short and J 4 bases short, with 12 bases between. The CDR3 sequence is 14 residues long. The germline gives CDR1 KGHSH, CDR2 LQKENI. DNA for the CDR3: TGTGCCAGCTCACCCGCCGAGGACACCTATGGCTACACCTTC. Translating it yields CASSPAEDTYGYTF.

The gene calls are TRBV7-2 and TRBJ2-5; D not resolved. The better agreement between TRBJ2-7 and the DNA end casts doubt on the J call. This CDR3 has 14 residues. The germline V gene has CDR1 SGHTA and CDR2 FQGNSA. For the CDR3, the DNA is TGTGCCAGCAGCTTAATCGACATCACCTACGAGCAGTACTTC. It encodes CASSLIDITYEQYF.

The CDR3 DNA reads as TGTGCCAGCAGTGAAGGACTAGCGAGGTACACAGATACGCAGTATTTT. Translated, it gives CASSEGLARYTDTQYF. The gene calls are TRBV6-1 and TRBJ2-3; TRBD2 agrees at 8 bases. The V gene end was trimmed by 1 base and the J gene end by 2 bases; junction bases not matched to a gene: 5. The CDR3 totals 16 residues. Germline-derived CDR1 and CDR2 are MNHNS and SASEGT.

The table lists this clone with a few counts. The rearrangement links TRBV6-5 to TRBJ1-5, with a possible D match to TRBD1 (6 bases). The CDR3 totals 14 residues. V lost 8 bases and J 4 bases, leaving 15 bases between the germline ends. Germline V gene lookup returns CDR1 MNHEY and CDR2 SVGAGI. The CDR3 nucleotides are TGTGCCAGCGAGGGGGGGCGAGGGAATCAGCCCCAGCATTTT. Translation: CASEGGRGNQPQHF.

The chain links TRBV7-2 to TRBJ2-3; TRBD2 agrees at 12 bases. V was clipped by 5 bases and J by 8 bases; unmatched bases: 11. Germline assignment: CDR1 SGHTA and CDR2 FQGNSA. There are 16 residues in the CDR3. The CDR3 sequence: CASSISSGRAEGTQYF. CDR3 DNA sequence: TGTGCCAGCAGCATCTCTAGCGGGAGGGCCGAAGGTACGCAGTATTTT.

J is TRBJ2-2 and V is TRBV7-8; D unclear. The CDR3 totals 12 residues. Germline V lookup: CDR1 SGHVS, CDR2 FQNEAQ. Trimming cost V 5 bases and J 7 bases, with 8 bases left between them. CDR3 sequence: CASSTYNGELFF. In DNA form, the CDR3 reads TGTGCCAGCAGCACCTATAACGGGGAGCTGTTTTTT. Full variable domain (rest looked up from reference TRBV7-8 and TRBJ2-2): GAGVSQSPRYKVAKRGQDVALRCDPISGHVSLFWYQQALGQGPEFLTYFQNEAQLDKSGLPSDRFFAERPEGSVSTLKIQRTQQEDSAVYLCASSTYNGELFFGEGSRLTVL.

The chain joins TRBV10-2 to TRBJ2-1; 8 nucleotides agree with TRBD1. CDR1 WSHSY and CDR2 SAAADI come from the germline V gene. V gave up 2 bases and J gave up 2 bases; unmatched junction bases: 5. CDR3 length: 16 amino acids. This chain's CDR3 is CASSEQTGAAYNEQFF. The CDR3, as DNA: TGCGCCAGCAGTGAGCAGACAGGGGCCGCCTACAATGAGCAGTTCTTC.

J is TRBJ1-5 and V is TRBV19, with D uncertain. The CDR3 has 16 amino acids. Germline-derived CDR1 and CDR2 are LNHDA and SQIVND (reference sequence). V lost 5 bases to trimming and J lost 0 bases, with 14 bases between them. CDR3 sequence (DNA): TGTGCCAGTAGTCATAAGACGGGAGGTAGCAATCAGCCCCAGCATTTT. This gives the protein CASSHKTGGSNQPQHF.

This clone was counted a few times. The CDR3 loop reads CASSPPMEENTEAFF. As DNA, the CDR3 is TGTGCCAGCAGCCCCCCTATGGAGGAGAACACTGAAGCTTTCTTT. The chain carries TRBV5-4 and TRBJ1-1; no clear D gene. Germline V gives CDR1 SGHNT, CDR2 YYREEE (reference sequence). This CDR3 region has 15 residues. V was pared by 4 bases and J by 1 base, with 14 bases between.

CDR3 nucleotides: TGTGCCAGCAGTTTTGACAGGGGGCTCATTCTGGGCAATCAGCCCCAGCATTTT. Its protein is CASSFDRGLILGNQPQHF. The chain carries TRBV28 and TRBJ1-5; 10 nucleotides match TRBD1. Per germline, CDR1 MDHEN and CDR2 SYDVKM. This CDR3 is built from 18 residues. The V gene end was trimmed by 3 bases and the J gene end by 2 bases; junction bases not matched to a gene: 10.

The chain is built from TRBV5-4 and TRBJ2-2; 13 bases fit TRBD2. Trimming removed 5 bases from V and 0 bases from J; junction bases left unmatched: 4. The CDR3 runs to 17 residues. The germline V gene has CDR1 SGHNT and CDR2 YYREEE (reference sequence). The CDR3 here is CASSGGLAGANTGELFF. CDR3 in DNA: TGTGCCAGCAGTGGTGGACTAGCGGGAGCGAACACCGGGGAGCTGTTTTTT.

The V call is TRBV6-4, the J call TRBJ1-5; 7 nucleotides match TRBD1. CDR3 size: 15 residues. Germline V gene lookup returns CDR1 MRHNA and CDR2 SNTAGT. V lost 4 bases and J lost 2; bases outside the gene matches: 5. CDR3 DNA: TGTGCCAGCAGTGCCACAGGGGACGGCAATCAGCCCCAGCATTTT. Residues: CASSATGDGNQPQHF.

This chain uses TRBV6-4 with TRBJ2-3, with 8 bases lining up with TRBD2. This CDR3 region has 14 residues. Germline CDR1 reads MRHNA; CDR2 reads SNTAGT. Trimming removed 5 bases from V and 6 bases from J; junction bases left unmatched: 7. In DNA, the CDR3 is TGTGCCAGCAGTCGAGCGGGAGTTGGCGATACGCAGTATTTT. Residues: CASSRAGVGDTQYF.

The rearrangement links TRBV9 to TRBJ1-3; a weak D match, TRBD1 (5 bases). The CDR3 contains 15 residues. The germline CDR1 and CDR2 sequences are SGDLS and YYNGEE. V was pared by 2 bases and J by 1 base, with 10 bases between. The CDR3 bases are TGTGCCAGCAGCGTCGGCAGGGCTTCTGGAAACACCATATATTTT. Protein: CASSVGRASGNTIYF.

This sequence joins TRBV6-4 and TRBJ2-2; 9 bases fit TRBD2. The CDR3 length is 15 residues. The V gene end was trimmed by 6 bases and the J gene end by 2 bases; junction bases not matched to a gene: 4. Germline V gives CDR1 MRHNA, CDR2 SNTAGT. CDR3 DNA: TGTGCCAGCAGAATCCTAGCGGGAAACACCGGGGAGCTGTTTTTT. This gives the protein CASRILAGNTGELFF.

The chain joins TRBV7-2 to TRBJ1-1; possible D gene TRBD1, 6 bases. V lost 7 bases and J 4 bases, leaving 25 bases between the germline ends. Germline CDR1 reads SGHTA; CDR2 reads FQGNSA. This CDR3 spans 17 amino acids. CDR3 protein: CASNDIGWGRSGTEAFF. The CDR3 DNA is TGTGCCAGCAACGATATAGGGTGGGGGCGATCCGGCACTGAAGCTTTCTTT.

V gene TRBV6-1 combines with J gene TRBJ2-1; perhaps TRBD2 as D (5 bases). Germline CDR1 and CDR2: MNHNS and SASEGT. The CDR3 contains 13 residues. Trimming shortened V by 1 base and J by 7 bases, and 8 bases separated the two germline ends. The CDR3 bases are TGTGCCAGCAGTGAAGTTCGCGGGAATGAGCAGTTCTTC. This codes for CASSEVRGNEQFF.

The CDR3 region has the DNA TGTGCCACCAGCAGGGAGCGACAGGGGGTGCCACCGGACTCCTACGAGCAGTACTTC. Its protein product is CATSRERQGVPPDSYEQYF. This chain links TRBV15 with TRBJ2-7; 9 nucleotides align to TRBD1. Germline CDR1 is LNHNV and CDR2 is YYDKDF (reference sequence). CDR3 length: 19 amino acids. J was trimmed by 0 bases and V by 3 bases; bases with no gene match: 15.

The chain is built from TRBV6-5 and TRBJ2-1; TRBD1 aligns across 8 bases. The CDR3 sequence is 15 residues long. J lost 7 bases, V lost 6 bases, and 11 bases had no gene match. CDR1 is MNHEY and CDR2 is SVGAGI in the germline V gene. CDR3 DNA: TGTGCCAGCAGGACAATCACAGGGGGAAAAAATGAGCAGTTCTTC. Its protein is CASRTITGGKNEQFF.

J is TRBJ2-2 and V is TRBV5-4; perhaps TRBD2 as D (5 bases). V shed 2 bases and J shed 8 bases, with 13 bases lying between them. CDR3 length: 14 residues. Germline V gene lookup returns CDR1 SGHNT and CDR2 YYREEE (reference sequence). This CDR3 is CASSFTSFSGELFF. For the CDR3, the DNA is TGTGCCAGCAGCTTCACTAGTTTCTCGGGGGAGCTGTTTTTT.

Comment on this clone: The final CDR3 position lacks the conserved phenylalanine or tryptophan, pointing to a likely read error. This sequence joins TRBV4-2 and TRBJ2-2, with D perhaps matching TRBD2 (7 bases). The CDR3 is made up of 17 amino acids. Germline assignment: CDR1 LGHNA and CDR2 YNFKEQ. Trimming removed 0 bases at V and 4 bases at J, with 15 bases between. The CDR3 DNA follows: TGTGCCAGCAGCCAAGAAGGGGGGGTCGTCGTCACCGGGGAGCTGTTTCTT. Amino acids: CASSQEGGVVVTGELFL.

This chain links TRBV7-9 with TRBJ1-1; tentative D call: TRBD1 (6 bases). Germline V gives CDR1 SEHNR, CDR2 FQNEAQ (reference sequence). Deletions cut 1 base from V and 8 bases from J, with 11 bases between. The CDR3 covers 13 residues. CDR3 bases: TGTGCCAGCAGCTTAGGACAGGTATACGAAGCTTTCTTT. This encodes CASSLGQVYEAFF.

This chain connects TRBV7-2 to TRBJ1-2; D is perhaps TRBD1 (5 bases). Trimming took 5 bases from V and 7 from J, leaving 17 bases between them. The CDR3 has 14 residues. Germline values: CDR1 SGHTA, CDR2 FQGNSA. In DNA, the CDR3 is TGTGCCAGCAGCCCTCACAGGTCCCCCGGTGGCTACACCTTC. Its translation: CASSPHRSPGGYTF.

J is TRBJ1-1 and V is TRBV30; 8 bases agree with TRBD1. CDR1 and CDR2 (germline): GTSNPN, SVGIG (reference sequence). The trim removed 8 bases at V and 1 base at J, leaving 9 bases unmatched. CDR3 size: 14 residues. CDR3 sequence: CATDRGQRNTEAFF. CDR3 bases: TGTGCCACCGACAGGGGACAACGGAACACTGAAGCTTTCTTT.